Below, 22 T cell receptor beta chains from the same sample are listed, as sequenced in a study of post-analysis software for immune sequencing data. Unique molecular identifiers featured in each of the TCR beta cDNA libraries. Using its own MiXCR run on the PCR reads, TCRdb lists one record per CDR3 protein. The repertoire consists of fewer than 550,000 distinct CDR3 sequences, with about a third occurring once and the leading ten covering 4.5% to 7.5%. Their antigen targets remain unknown. Study-wide results and caveats: Elevated frequency relative to controls characterized several TRBV segments in patients, TRBV5-6, TRBV5-1 and TRBV20-1 among them.

Sequencing input: blood. The receptors originated from a girl aged 2 to 17 with multiple sclerosis.

There are a few counts of this clonotype. This chain joins TRBV3-1 and TRBJ2-2; D call uncertain. V shed 3 bases and J shed 6 bases, with 8 bases lying between them. Germline V gene sequence: CDR1 LGHDT, CDR2 YNNKEL (reference sequence). The CDR3 length is 13 residues. CDR3 DNA: TGTGCCAGCAGCCAGCCCTCCCCCGGGGAGCTGTTTTTT. Its translation is CASSQPSPGELFF.

The CDR3 reads CSAKAPTGQRTYEQYF. The CDR3 DNA reads TGCAGTGCTAAGGCCCCCACGGGACAGAGAACCTACGAGCAGTACTTC. The chain employs TRBV20-1 and TRBJ2-7; 7 nucleotides line up with TRBD1. Germline CDR1 and CDR2: DFQATT and SNEGSKA (reference sequence). After removal of 4 bases from V and 2 bases from J, the junction contained 14 bases not matched to a gene. The CDR3 consists of 16 residues.

This clonotype has a handful of counts. The chain has TRBV5-1 and TRBJ2-1, with TRBD1 as a possible D gene (6 bases). The CDR3 runs to 16 residues. Per the germline V gene, CDR1 is SGHRS and CDR2 is YFSETQ. V dropped 4 bases and J dropped 10 bases, with 24 bases sitting between them. The CDR3 sequence is CASSRRWDTGNWEQFF. In DNA form, the CDR3 reads TGCGCCAGCAGCCGTCGGTGGGACACGGGTAATTGGGAGCAGTTCTTC.

The V call is TRBV10-3, the J call TRBJ2-5; either TRBD1 or TRBD2 may fit D (5 bases each). With 6 bases removed from V and 4 bases from J, the gap between germline ends came to 18 bases. This CDR3 is 15 amino acids long. Germline V lookup: CDR1 ENHRY, CDR2 SYGVKD. The CDR3 sequence is CAIRPDLGTRETQYF. DNA of the CDR3: TGTGCCATCAGGCCGGACCTCGGGACGAGAGAGACCCAGTACTTC.

The V and J genes are TRBV7-9 and TRBJ2-5; TRBD2 aligns across 8 bases. The germline CDR1 and CDR2 sequences are SEHNR and FQNEAQ (reference sequence). The CDR3 runs 17 residues. V trimming: 5 bases; J trimming: 2 bases; junction bases outside the gene matches: 13. The CDR3: CASSHGLLAERQETQYF. The DNA for the CDR3 is TGTGCCAGCAGCCATGGACTACTAGCGGAGCGACAAGAGACCCAGTACTTC.

This clonotype came up once. This chain uses TRBV6-5 with TRBJ2-4; TRBD2 matches 7 bases. Near its end, the DNA agrees better with TRBJ2-5, so the J call may be wrong. Germline assignment: CDR1 MNHEY and CDR2 SVGAGI. The CDR3 has 15 residues. The CDR3 region is CASSRGVAGGETQYF. Written as DNA, the CDR3 is TGTGCCAGCAGCCGGGGGGTTGCCGGCGGGGAGACCCAGTACTTC.

The genes are TRBV4-1 and TRBJ2-1; D is perhaps TRBD1 (6 bases). Gene TRBJ2-7 matches the end of the DNA better, so the J call may be wrong. Germline V gene sequence: CDR1 MGHRA, CDR2 YSYEKL. The CDR3 has 15 residues. The DNA for the CDR3 is TGCGCCAGCAGCCAAGGCCAGGGGCCTAACAATGAGCAGTACTTC. Translation gives CASSQGQGPNNEQYF.

Turning to this clonotype: Sequence at one end of the junction differs from germline and may be a read error. The rearrangement uses TRBV24-1 and TRBJ1-2; D is possibly TRBD1 (6 bases). Germline CDR1 is KGHDR and CDR2 is SFDVKD. The CDR3 sequence is 14 residues long. The CDR3, as DNA: TGTGCCACCCGTGACGGGGGGGCGGACTATGGCTACACCTTC. The encoded protein is CATRDGGADYGYTF.

This clonotype was picked up one time. The chain recombines TRBV20-1 with TRBJ2-7; D is possibly TRBD1 (5 bases). This CDR3 is 14 amino acids long. Per the germline V gene, CDR1 is DFQATT and CDR2 is SNEGSKA (reference sequence). V dropped 3 bases and J dropped 2 bases, with 14 bases sitting between them. The CDR3: CSARDILDTYEQYF. In DNA, the CDR3 is TGCAGTGCTAGGGACATCTTGGACACCTACGAGCAGTACTTC.

The V call is TRBV2, the J call TRBJ2-7; tentatively, D is TRBD1 (6 bases). V was clipped by 6 bases and J by 4 bases, with 19 bases between them. The CDR3 covers 15 residues. CDR1 SNHLY and CDR2 FYNNEI come from the germline V gene. The CDR3 spells CASRTLNGGAYEQYF. CDR3 DNA sequence: TGTGCCAGCAGGACCTTGAATGGGGGCGCGTACGAGCAGTACTTC.

This chain joins TRBV7-3 and TRBJ1-3; no reliable D call. The CDR3 is made up of 13 amino acids. V lost 6 bases and J lost 8, with 14 bases in between. CDR1 and CDR2 (germline): SGHTA, FQGTGA. The CDR3, as DNA: TGTGCCAGCAGGAGCGAGGGTGGGGACACCATATATTTT. This gives the protein CASRSEGGDTIYF.

This rearrangement joins TRBV11-3 to TRBJ2-2, with a possible D match to TRBD2 (5 bases). The length of the CDR3 is 12 residues. The V end was cut by 4 bases, the J end by 6 bases, with 6 bases between. CDR1 is SGHNT and CDR2 is YENEEA in the germline V gene. The CDR3 here is CASSSEAGELFF. CDR3 in DNA: TGTGCCAGCAGCTCGGAGGCCGGGGAGCTGTTTTTT.

This clonotype was observed a few times. V and J are TRBV27 and TRBJ1-2, with a possible D match to TRBD1 (6 bases). Looked up from germline, CDR1 is MNHEY and CDR2 is SMNVEV (reference sequence). The CDR3 has 15 residues. V lost 8 bases and J 3 bases, leaving 19 bases between the germline ends. The DNA of the CDR3 is TGTGCCAGCGGCCGGGACAACCTATCCCACTATGGCTACACCTTC. Translated, it gives CASGRDNLSHYGYTF.

Worth noting for this clonotype: One junction end disagrees with the germline gene, perhaps due to a read error. V gene TRBV4-1 combines with J gene TRBJ1-2; D is ambiguous. The CDR3 loop spans 16 amino acids. Germline values: CDR1 MGHRA, CDR2 YSYEKL. DNA of the CDR3: TGCGCCGGCAGCCAATCGGAGGCGAACGCTAACTATGGCTACACCTTC. This translates into CAGSQSEANANYGYTF.

The chain joins TRBV20-1 to TRBJ1-1, with D possibly TRBD1 on 6 matching bases. Trimming took 6 bases from V and 5 from J, leaving 22 bases between them. In germline, CDR1 is DFQATT, CDR2 SNEGSKA (reference sequence). The CDR3 covers 15 residues. Here the CDR3 reads CSAISPGQPGTEAFF. In DNA form, the CDR3 reads TGCAGTGCCATTTCCCCGGGACAACCGGGGACTGAAGCTTTCTTT.

This rearrangement joins TRBV25-1 to TRBJ2-5; 11 nucleotides match TRBD1. CDR1 is MGHDK and CDR2 is SYGVNS in the germline V gene. The CDR3 has 13 residues. The junction had 4 bases not matched to a gene; V was cut back by 8 bases and J by 5 bases. CDR3 in amino acids: CASRDRGWETQYF. CDR3 coding DNA: TGTGCCAGCCGGGACAGGGGGTGGGAGACCCAGTACTTC.

The rearrangement links TRBV27 to TRBJ2-1; a weak D match, TRBD2 (6 bases). The CDR3 has 13 amino acids. The V gene's germline CDR1 is MNHEY and CDR2 SMNVEV (reference sequence). The ends were cut back, 6 bases at V and 7 bases at J, with 13 bases in the middle. The chain's CDR3 is CASSRREWNEQFF. CDR3 DNA sequence: TGTGCCAGCAGCCGACGGGAGTGGAATGAGCAGTTCTTC.

The chain uses TRBV20-1 and TRBJ2-5; D may correspond to TRBD1 or TRBD2 (5 bases each). Trimming stripped 1 base from V and 1 base from J, with 16 bases between. The germline V gene has CDR1 DFQATT and CDR2 SNEGSKA (reference sequence). This CDR3 spans 16 amino acids. The CDR3 sequence is CSARVVSWGTQETQYF. In DNA, the CDR3 is TGCAGTGCTAGAGTCGTTTCGTGGGGGACCCAAGAGACCCAGTACTTC.

The gene calls are TRBV18 and TRBJ1-1; maybe TRBD1 (6 bases). CDR3 length: 12 residues. Trimming cost V 5 bases and J 5 bases, with 9 bases left between them. The germline gives CDR1 KGHSH, CDR2 LQKENI. The CDR3 DNA sequence: TGTGCCAGCTCAGAGGGGGAAACTGAAGCTTTCTTT. It yields the protein CASSEGETEAFF.

There are a few counts of this clonotype. Here the CDR3 DNA reads TGCAGTGCCCCGCAAGCGGGGCAAGAGACCCAGTACTTC. Encoded protein: CSAPQAGQETQYF. The V and J genes are TRBV20-1 and TRBJ2-5, with 7 bases that match TRBD2. Germline V gene lookup returns CDR1 DFQATT and CDR2 SNEGSKA (reference sequence). The CDR3 has 13 residues. Germline trimming cut 6 bases from V and 2 bases from J; bases unmatched to any gene: 6.

This clonotype was observed a few times. The rearrangement joins TRBV20-1 to TRBJ2-7; 8 bases align to TRBD1. Trimming removed 6 bases from V and 5 bases from J; junction bases left unmatched: 15. Germline V gene data show CDR1 as DFQATT and CDR2 as SNEGSKA (reference sequence). This CDR3 spans 15 amino acids. The CDR3 here is CSAVSRQGYPNEQYF. CDR3 DNA sequence: TGCAGTGCCGTCTCCCGACAGGGGTATCCCAACGAGCAGTACTTC.

Only a few counts were recorded for this clonotype. This chain links TRBV12-3 or TRBV12-4 with TRBJ1-2, with 7 bases matching TRBD1. J lost 4 bases, V lost 6 bases, and 5 bases had no gene match. The CDR3 consists of 13 residues. Written as DNA, the CDR3 is TGTGCCAGCAGCGCGGCAGGGGGCTATGGCTACACCTTC. This translates into CASSAAGGYGYTF.